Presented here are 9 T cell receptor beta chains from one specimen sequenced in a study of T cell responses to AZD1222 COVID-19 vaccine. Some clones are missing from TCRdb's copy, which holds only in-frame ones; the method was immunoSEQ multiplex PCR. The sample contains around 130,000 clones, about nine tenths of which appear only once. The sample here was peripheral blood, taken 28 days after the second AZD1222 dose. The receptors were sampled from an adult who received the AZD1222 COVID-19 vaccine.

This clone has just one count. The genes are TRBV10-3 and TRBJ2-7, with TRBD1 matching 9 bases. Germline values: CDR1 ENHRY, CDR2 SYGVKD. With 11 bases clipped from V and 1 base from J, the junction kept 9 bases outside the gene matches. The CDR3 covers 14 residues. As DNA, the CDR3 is TGTGCCGTCAACCGGGACAGGGTTTCCTACGAGCAGTACTTC. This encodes CAVNRDRVSYEQYF.

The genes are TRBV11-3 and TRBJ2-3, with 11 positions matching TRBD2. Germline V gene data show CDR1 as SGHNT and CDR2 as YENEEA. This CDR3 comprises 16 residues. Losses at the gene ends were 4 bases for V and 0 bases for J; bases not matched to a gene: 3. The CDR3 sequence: CASSYSGGGSTDTQYF. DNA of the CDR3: TGTGCCAGCAGCTATAGCGGGGGGGGCAGCACAGATACGCAGTATTTT.

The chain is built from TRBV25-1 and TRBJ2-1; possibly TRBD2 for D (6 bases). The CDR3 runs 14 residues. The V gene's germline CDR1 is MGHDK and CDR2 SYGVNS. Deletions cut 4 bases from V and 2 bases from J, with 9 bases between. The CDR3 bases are TGTGCCAGCAGTGGGTGGACTACCTACAATGAGCAGTTCTTC. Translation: CASSGWTTYNEQFF.

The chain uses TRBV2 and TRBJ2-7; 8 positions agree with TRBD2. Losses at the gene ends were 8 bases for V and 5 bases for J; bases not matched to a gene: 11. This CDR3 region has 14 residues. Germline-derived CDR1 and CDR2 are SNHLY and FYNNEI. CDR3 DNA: TGTGCCAGCCGGACGGGGGGGACGGGGAACGAGCAGTACTTC. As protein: CASRTGGTGNEQYF.

This CDR3 is CASSQALISGQYF. The CDR3 region has the DNA TGTGCCAGCAGCCAAGCGCTCATTAGTGGGCAGTACTTC. This rearrangement joins TRBV14 to TRBJ2-7; D ambiguous. The germline V and J ends were trimmed by 1 base and 9 bases, with 13 bases remaining between them. CDR1 and CDR2 from the germline V gene are SGHDN and FVKESK. This CDR3 comprises 13 residues.

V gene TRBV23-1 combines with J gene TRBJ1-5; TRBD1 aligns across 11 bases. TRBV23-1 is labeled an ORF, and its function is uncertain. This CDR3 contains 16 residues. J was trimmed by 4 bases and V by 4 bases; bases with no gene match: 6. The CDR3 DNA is TGCGCCAGCAGTCGCCCTGGGACAGGGGGAAATCAGCCCCAGCATTTT. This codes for CASSRPGTGGNQPQHF.

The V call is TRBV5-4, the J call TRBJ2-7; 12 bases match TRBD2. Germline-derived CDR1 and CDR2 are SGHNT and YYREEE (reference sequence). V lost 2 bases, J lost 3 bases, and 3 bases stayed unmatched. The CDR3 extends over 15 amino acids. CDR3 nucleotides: TGTGCCAGCAGCTTAGGACTAGCGGGAAACTACGAGCAGTACTTC. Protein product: CASSLGLAGNYEQYF.

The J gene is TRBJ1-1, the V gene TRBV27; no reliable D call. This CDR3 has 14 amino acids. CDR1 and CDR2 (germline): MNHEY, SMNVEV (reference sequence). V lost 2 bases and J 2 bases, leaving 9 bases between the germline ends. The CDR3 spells CASSLDRYNTEAFF. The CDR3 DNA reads TGTGCCAGCAGTTTAGATAGGTACAACACTGAAGCTTTCTTT.

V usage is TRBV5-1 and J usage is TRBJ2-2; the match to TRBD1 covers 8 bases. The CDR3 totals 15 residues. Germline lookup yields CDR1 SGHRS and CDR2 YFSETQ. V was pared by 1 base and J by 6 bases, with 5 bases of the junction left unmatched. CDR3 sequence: CASSLRTGTAGELFF. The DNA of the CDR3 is TGCGCCAGCAGCTTGAGGACAGGGACTGCCGGGGAGCTGTTTTTT.